The present T cell receptor (beta chain) was sequenced within a study of blood T cell repertoires in COVID-19. At the level of the study: The United States, Italy and Spain supplied acute and convalescent COVID-19 samples. Sample material is recorded as cDNA or gDNA derived from T cells, B-cell-depleted T cells, or PBMCs.

While infection was still active, Seattle patients were enrolled and then followed longitudinally. Per the germline V gene, CDR1 is SGHRS and CDR2 is YFSETQ. CDR3 length: 16 residues. The germline V and J ends were trimmed by 5 bases and 0 bases, with 14 bases remaining between them. Authors' analysis steps: Estimation of nucleated cell counts was performed using reference gene primer amplification. Sequencing was performed with immunoSEQ multiplex PCR; in TCRdb, only in-frame clones are kept and a portion is missing. V, J and clone size are taken as reported in that table, and D and trimming were inferred from the DNA itself. Seen here are hundreds of thousands of clones, more than 75% observed once, and the top ten hold roughly 10%.

The receptor was derived from a man in his forties or fifties with COVID-19, enrolled during active disease. Material: peripheral blood. This rearrangement joins TRBV5-1 to TRBJ1-4, with D perhaps matching TRBD1 (6 bases). CDR3 sequence reads: CASSPGTYATNEKLFF. CDR3 coding DNA: TGCGCCAGCAGTCCCGGGACATACGCAACTAATGAAAAACTGTTTTTT.